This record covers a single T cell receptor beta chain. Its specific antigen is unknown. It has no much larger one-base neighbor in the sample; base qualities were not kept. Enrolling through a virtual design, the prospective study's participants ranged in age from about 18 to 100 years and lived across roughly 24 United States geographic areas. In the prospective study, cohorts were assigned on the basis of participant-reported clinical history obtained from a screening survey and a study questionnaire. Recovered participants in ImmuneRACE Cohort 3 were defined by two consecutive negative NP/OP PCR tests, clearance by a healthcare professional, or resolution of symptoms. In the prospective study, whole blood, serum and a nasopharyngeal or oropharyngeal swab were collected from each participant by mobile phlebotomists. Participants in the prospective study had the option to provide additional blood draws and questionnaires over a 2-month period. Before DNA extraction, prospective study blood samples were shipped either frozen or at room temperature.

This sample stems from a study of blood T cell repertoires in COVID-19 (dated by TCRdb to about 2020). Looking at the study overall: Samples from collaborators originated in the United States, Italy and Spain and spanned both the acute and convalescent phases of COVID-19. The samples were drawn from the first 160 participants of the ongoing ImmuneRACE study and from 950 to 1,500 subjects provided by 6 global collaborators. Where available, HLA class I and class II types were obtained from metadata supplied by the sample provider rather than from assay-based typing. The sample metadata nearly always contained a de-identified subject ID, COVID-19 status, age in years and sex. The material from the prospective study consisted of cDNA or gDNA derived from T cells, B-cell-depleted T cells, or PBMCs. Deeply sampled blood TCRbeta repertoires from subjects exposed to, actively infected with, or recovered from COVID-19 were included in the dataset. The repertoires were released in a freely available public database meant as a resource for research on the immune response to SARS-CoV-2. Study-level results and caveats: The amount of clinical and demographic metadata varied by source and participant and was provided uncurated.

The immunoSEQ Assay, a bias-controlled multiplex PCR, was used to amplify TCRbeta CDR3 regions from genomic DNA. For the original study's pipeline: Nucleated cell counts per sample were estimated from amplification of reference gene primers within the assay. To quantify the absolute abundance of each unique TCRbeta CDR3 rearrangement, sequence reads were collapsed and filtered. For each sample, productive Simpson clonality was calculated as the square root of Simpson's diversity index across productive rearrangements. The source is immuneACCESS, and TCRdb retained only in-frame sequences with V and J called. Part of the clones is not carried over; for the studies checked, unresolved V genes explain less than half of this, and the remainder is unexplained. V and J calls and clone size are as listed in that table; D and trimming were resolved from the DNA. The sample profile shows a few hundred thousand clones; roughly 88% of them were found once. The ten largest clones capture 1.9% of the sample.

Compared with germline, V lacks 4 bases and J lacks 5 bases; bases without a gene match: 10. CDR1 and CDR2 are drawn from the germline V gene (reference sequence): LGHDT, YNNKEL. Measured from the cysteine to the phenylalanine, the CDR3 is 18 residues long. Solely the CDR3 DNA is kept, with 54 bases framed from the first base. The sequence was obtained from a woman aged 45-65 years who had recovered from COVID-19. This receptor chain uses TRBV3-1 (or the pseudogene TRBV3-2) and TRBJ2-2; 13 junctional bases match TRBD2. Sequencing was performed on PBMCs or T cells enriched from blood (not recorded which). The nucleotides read TGTGCCAGCAGCCTTGGGAGACTAGCGGGAGGAAGGACCGGGGAGCTGTTTTTT. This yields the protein CASSLGRLAGGRTGELFF.